The sequence of this T cell receptor (beta chain) was determined in a study of blood T cell repertoires in COVID-19. Across the whole study: From the United States, Italy and Spain came samples of acute and convalescent COVID-19. In each case, the material was cDNA or gDNA derived from T cells, B-cell-depleted T cells, or PBMCs.

This CDR3 contains 15 residues. The V gene's germline CDR1 is SGHNT and CDR2 YENEEA. Losses at the gene ends were 3 bases for V and 6 bases for J; bases not matched to a gene: 3. Original processing notes: Estimates of nucleated cell counts were drawn from the amplification of reference gene primers. Method: immunoSEQ multiplex PCR; TCRdb's copy keeps in-frame clones and lacks some. That table furnishes V, J and clone size, whereas the DNA furnished D and trimming. The data hold over 130,000 clones, with roughly 85% observed a single time. Grouping used clinical history reported by participants in a survey and questionnaire.

The sample was PBMCs or T cells enriched from blood (not recorded which). The source of this sequence is a woman between 45 and 65 years old who had recovered from COVID-19. This chain links TRBV11-3 with TRBJ2-4, with 12 nucleotides matching TRBD1. Here the CDR3 DNA reads TGTGCCAGCAGCTTGGGACAGGGGGCGATAAACATTCAGTACTTC. Protein product: CASSLGQGAINIQYF.